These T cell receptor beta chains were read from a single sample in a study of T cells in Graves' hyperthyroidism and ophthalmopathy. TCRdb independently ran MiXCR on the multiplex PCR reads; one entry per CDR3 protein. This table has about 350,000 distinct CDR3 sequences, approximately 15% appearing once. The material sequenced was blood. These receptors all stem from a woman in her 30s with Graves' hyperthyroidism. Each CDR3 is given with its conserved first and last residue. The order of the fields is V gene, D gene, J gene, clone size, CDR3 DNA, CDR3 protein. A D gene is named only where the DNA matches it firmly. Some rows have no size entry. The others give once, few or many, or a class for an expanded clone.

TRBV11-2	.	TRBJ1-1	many	TGTGCCAGCATCTTAGGGGCGAACACTGAAGCTTTCTTT	CASILGANTEAFF
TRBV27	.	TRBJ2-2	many	TGTGCCAGCAGTTCAAGAGGCCACGGACTCAAAACCGGGGAGCTGTTTTTT	CASSSRGHGLKTGELFF
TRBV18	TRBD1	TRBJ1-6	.	TGTGCCAGCTCACCACGGACAGGGGATGATTCACCCCTCCACTTT	CASSPRTGDDSPLHF
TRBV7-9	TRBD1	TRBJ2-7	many	TGTGCCAGCAGCCCCAGAAGACAGGGGGTTCGGAGCGAGCAGTACTTC	CASSPRRQGVRSEQYF
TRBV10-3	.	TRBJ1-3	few	TGTGCCATCAGCGACCTGAGCTCTGGAAACACCATATATTTT	CAISDLSSGNTIYF
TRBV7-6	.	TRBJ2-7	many	TGTGCCAGCAGCTTAGGGGCCCCAGGGCCAATCGCCCCTTACGAGCAGTACTTC	CASSLGAPGPIAPYEQYF
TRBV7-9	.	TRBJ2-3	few	TGTGCCAGCAGCCCCAGGGGGGGTTTGGAATCGACTAGCACAGATACGCAGTATTTT	CASSPRGGLESTSTDTQYF
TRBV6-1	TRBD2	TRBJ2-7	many	TGTGCCAGCAGTGACCACCCCTCCCGGACTAGCGGTTTCTACGAGCAGTACTTC	CASSDHPSRTSGFYEQYF
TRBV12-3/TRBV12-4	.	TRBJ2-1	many	TGTGCCAGCAGTTTCGGGTCGGGAGCAGGGGTTGAGCAGTTCTTC	CASSFGSGAGVEQFF
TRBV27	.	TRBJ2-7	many	TGTGCCAGCAGTTTCTCCAGGGCTAGCTCCTACGAGCAGTACTTC	CASSFSRASSYEQYF
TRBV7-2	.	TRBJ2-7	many	TGTGCCAGCAGCCCGTGGGGACTCCCTTCCTACGAGCAGTACTTC	CASSPWGLPSYEQYF
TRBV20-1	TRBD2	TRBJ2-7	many	TGCAGTGCTAGTGATGCCCGACTAGCGGGAGGGGCCTACGAGCAGTACTTC	CSASDARLAGGAYEQYF
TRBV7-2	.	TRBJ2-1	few	TGTGCCAGCAGCTCTTACTCTAGCGTCGACAATGAGCAGTTCTTC	CASSSYSSVDNEQFF
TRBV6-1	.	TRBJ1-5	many	TGTGCCAGCAGGACCGCCAAGGACGGGGTGGGGCCCCAGCATTTT	CASRTAKDGVGPQHF
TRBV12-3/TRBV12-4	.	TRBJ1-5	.	TGTGCCAGCAGTTTATTTGGGAGCAATCAGCCCCAGCATTTT	CASSLFGSNQPQHF
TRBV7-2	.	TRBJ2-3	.	TGTGCCAGCAGCTTAGCTGCTGTGTTAGATACGCAGTATTTT	CASSLAAVLDTQYF
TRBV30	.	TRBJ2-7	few	TGTGCCTGGAGTGTACTGGGCACTCCCTACGAGCAGTACTTC	CAWSVLGTPYEQYF
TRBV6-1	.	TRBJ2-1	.	TGTGCCAGCAGTGAGTGGAGGAACAATGAGCAGTTCTTC	CASSEWRNNEQFF
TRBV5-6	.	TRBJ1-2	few	TGTGCCAGCAGCTTGCGGGGACCTAACTATGGCTACACCTTC	CASSLRGPNYGYTF
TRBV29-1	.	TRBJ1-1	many	TGCAGCGTCGAGACGTGGCAGGGTATCATGAACACTGAAGCTTTCTTT	CSVETWQGIMNTEAFF
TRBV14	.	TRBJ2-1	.	TGTGCCAGCAGCCAAGTGGTGGGAGGAGGTGAGCAGTTCTTC	CASSQVVGGGEQFF
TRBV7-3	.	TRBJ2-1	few	TGTGCCAGCAGCCCTCACCCCGGGTCCGGAGGGGGCGTCGAAAATGAGCAGTTCTTC	CASSPHPGSGGGVENEQFF
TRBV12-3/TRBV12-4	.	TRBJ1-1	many	TGTGCCAGCACCAAATACAGCGGCGCCACTGAAGCTTTCTTT	CASTKYSGATEAFF
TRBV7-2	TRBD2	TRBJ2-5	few	TGTGCCAGCAGACGGCTAGCGGAGCAGGGAGACTTC	CASRRLAEQGDF
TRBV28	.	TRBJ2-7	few	TGTGCCAGCAGTTTTCATATACAGGGAAATCAGTACGAGCAGTACTTC	CASSFHIQGNQYEQYF
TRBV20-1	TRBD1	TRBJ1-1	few	TGCAGTGCCTCTGTCGGACAGGAGAACACTGAAGCTTTCTTT	CSASVGQENTEAFF
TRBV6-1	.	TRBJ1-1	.	TGTGCCAGCCGGAGGCAGGACACTGAAGCTTTCTTT	CASRRQDTEAFF
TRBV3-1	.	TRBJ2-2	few	TGTGCCAGCAGCCAAGATAAAGGGGTACGCACCGGGGAGCTGTTTTTT	CASSQDKGVRTGELFF
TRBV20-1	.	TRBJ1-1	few	TGCAGTGCCCCCCTGAGGCAGGGTCTCACTGAAGCTTTCTTT	CSAPLRQGLTEAFF
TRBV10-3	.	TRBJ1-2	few	TGTGCCATCAGTGATTCCTACCCTAACTATGGCTACACCTTC	CAISDSYPNYGYTF
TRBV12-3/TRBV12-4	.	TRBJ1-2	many	TGTGCCAGCAGTTTAGCAGGGTACCATGGCTACACCTTC	CASSLAGYHGYTF
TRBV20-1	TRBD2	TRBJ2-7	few	TGCAGTGCTTCTAGGGCTAGCGGGATAGCAGAGCAGTACTTC	CSASRASGIAEQYF
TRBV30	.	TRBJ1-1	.	TGTGCCTGGAGAGACGAGAACACTGAAGCTTTCTTT	CAWRDENTEAFF
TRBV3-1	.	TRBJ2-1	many	TGTGCCAGACATTTGGGGGAGTATGAGCAGTTCTTC	CARHLGEYEQFF
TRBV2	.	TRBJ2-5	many	TGTGCCAGCAAGGGCGAGCGGGTACTTCAAGAGACCCAGTACTTC	CASKGERVLQETQYF
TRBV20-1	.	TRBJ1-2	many	TGCAGTGCTTCGGGTCGTACCGGATATGGCTACACCTTC	CSASGRTGYGYTF
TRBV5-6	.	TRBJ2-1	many	TGTGCCAGCAGCCCCCTCGGCTCCTACAATGAGCAGTTCTTC	CASSPLGSYNEQFF
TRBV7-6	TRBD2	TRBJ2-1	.	TGTGCCAGCAGCCCGGTAGCGAGCGGGAGCGTCAATGAGCAGTTCTTC	CASSPVASGSVNEQFF
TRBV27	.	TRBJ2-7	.	TGTGCCAGCAGTTTAATGTCAGGGGCCCCCTACGAGCAGTACTTC	CASSLMSGAPYEQYF
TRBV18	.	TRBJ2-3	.	TGTGCCAGCCTTTACACAGATACGCAGTATTTT	CASLYTDTQYF
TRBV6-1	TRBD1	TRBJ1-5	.	TGTGCCAGCAGTGACCGGGACAGGACACAGTATAGCAATCAGCCCCAGCATTTT	CASSDRDRTQYSNQPQHF
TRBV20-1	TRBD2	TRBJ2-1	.	TGCAGTGCTAGGGCCCCCTCGGCGGGGAGGGTCCATGAGCAGTTCTTC	CSARAPSAGRVHEQFF
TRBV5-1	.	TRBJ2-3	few	TGCGCCAGCAGCTTGGGCAGGTCGGTAAGCACAGATACGCAGTATTTT	CASSLGRSVSTDTQYF
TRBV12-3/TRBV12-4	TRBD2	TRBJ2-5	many	TGTGCCAGCAGTTCGACACTAGCGGGAGGGCCGGAGACCCAGTACTTC	CASSSTLAGGPETQYF
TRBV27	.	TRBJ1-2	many	TGTGCCAGCAGTCGCGGGGTTAACTATGGCTACACCTTC	CASSRGVNYGYTF
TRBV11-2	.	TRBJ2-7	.	TGTGCCAGCAGCTTGGGTACGATATCCTACGAGCAGTACTTC	CASSLGTISYEQYF
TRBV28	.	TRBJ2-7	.	TGTGCCAGCATCCCCCCGGGCGGGCTATCCTACGAGCAGTACTTC	CASIPPGGLSYEQYF
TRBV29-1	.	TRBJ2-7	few	TGCAGCGTTGAATCAGGGAAGTCCTACGAGCAGTACTTC	CSVESGKSYEQYF
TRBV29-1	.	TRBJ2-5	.	TGCAGCGTTCTGGACTCCTTTCGGGAGACCCAGTACTTC	CSVLDSFRETQYF
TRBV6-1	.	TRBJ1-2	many	TGTGCCAGCAGTGAAGCCGGGACAACTAACTATGGCTACACCTTC	CASSEAGTTNYGYTF
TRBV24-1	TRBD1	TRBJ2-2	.	TGTGCCACCTCCCGACAGGGTGACACCGGGGAGCTGTTTTTT	CATSRQGDTGELFF
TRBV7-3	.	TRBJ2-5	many	TGTGCCAGCAGCTTTGGGGTGGGGGAGACCCAGTACTTC	CASSFGVGETQYF
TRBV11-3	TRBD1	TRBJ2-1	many	TGTGCCAGCAGCTTCGGACAGGGTCCCGATGAGCAGTTCTTC	CASSFGQGPDEQFF
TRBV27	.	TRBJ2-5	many	TGTGCCAGCAGTCCCGTCTCGGCGTGGGAGACCCAGTACTTC	CASSPVSAWETQYF
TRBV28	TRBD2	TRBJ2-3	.	TGTGCCAGCAGTTTAAGACTAGCGAAACGGGGTACGCAGTATTTT	CASSLRLAKRGTQYF
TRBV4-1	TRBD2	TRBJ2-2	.	TGCGCCAGCAGCTTTCGCTCTAGCGGAAACACCGGGGAGCTGTTTTTT	CASSFRSSGNTGELFF